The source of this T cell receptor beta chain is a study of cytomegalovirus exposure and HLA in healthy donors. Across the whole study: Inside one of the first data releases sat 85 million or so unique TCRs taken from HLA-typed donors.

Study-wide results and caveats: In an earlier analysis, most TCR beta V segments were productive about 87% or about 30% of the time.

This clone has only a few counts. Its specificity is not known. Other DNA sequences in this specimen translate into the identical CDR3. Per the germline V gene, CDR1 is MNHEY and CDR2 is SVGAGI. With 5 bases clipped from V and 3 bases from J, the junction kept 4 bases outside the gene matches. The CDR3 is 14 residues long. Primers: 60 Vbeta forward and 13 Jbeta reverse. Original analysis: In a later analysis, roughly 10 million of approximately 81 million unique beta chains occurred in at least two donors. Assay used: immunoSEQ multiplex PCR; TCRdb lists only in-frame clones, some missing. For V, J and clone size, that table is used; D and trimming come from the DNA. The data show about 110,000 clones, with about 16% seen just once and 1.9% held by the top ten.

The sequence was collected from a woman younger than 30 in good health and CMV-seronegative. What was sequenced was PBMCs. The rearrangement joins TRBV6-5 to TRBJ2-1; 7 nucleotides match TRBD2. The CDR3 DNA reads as TGTGCCAGCAGTCGGGAGGTCGGCTACAATGAGCAGTTCTTC. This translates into CASSREVGYNEQFF.